Shown below are 32 T cell receptor beta chains from a single sample sequenced in a study of shared T cell receptors in the human thymus. Generated by immunoSEQ multiplex PCR, the TCRdb table keeps only in-frame clones and is missing some. Here the sample spans some 760,000 clones, over 75% being singletons. These data also formed part of another study, on human thymus T cells.

The sample consisted of thymocytes. All receptors derive from a girl under three years old with a congenital heart defect.

This chain joins TRBV15 and TRBJ2-1; 9 bases match TRBD2. The V segment lost 5 bases and the J segment 3 bases; nucleotides outside the gene matches: 11. The CDR3 totals 17 residues. Germline CDR1 LNHNV, CDR2 YYDKDF (reference sequence). CDR3 in DNA: TGTGCCACCAGCCGTAATCCCCAGCGGGGGGACTACAATGAGCAGTTCTTC. Translated: CATSRNPQRGDYNEQFF.

This chain links TRBV5-6 with TRBJ1-2; tentative D call: TRBD1 (6 bases). This CDR3 spans 19 amino acids. CDR1 SGHDT and CDR2 YYEEEE come from the germline V gene. Between the trimmed V and J ends, which lost 7 bases and 4 bases, there was a span of 32 bases. This CDR3 reads CASVGVYRVLQGLSYGYTF. In DNA form, the CDR3 reads TGTGCCAGCGTGGGCGTCTACAGGGTCTTGCAGGGGTTATCCTATGGCTACACCTTC.

This sequence joins TRBV10-3 and TRBJ2-1; the D gene is possibly TRBD1 (5 bases). Trimming shortened V by 3 bases and J by 3 bases, and 15 bases separated the two germline ends. CDR1 and CDR2 from the germline V gene are ENHRY and SYGVKD. The CDR3 length is 16 residues. Here the CDR3 DNA reads TGTGCCATCAGTGAATTAGGGCAGGGCGTCTACAATGAGCAGTTCTTC. Translated: CAISELGQGVYNEQFF.

The genes are TRBV6-5 and TRBJ2-5, with 8 bases lining up with TRBD1. The junction had 8 bases not matched to a gene; V was cut back by 2 bases and J by 6 bases. Germline V gene data show CDR1 as MNHEY and CDR2 as SVGAGI. CDR3 length: 15 amino acids. CDR3 nucleotides: TGTGCCAGCAGTTACGGACAGGGTAATGTGAAGACCCAGTACTTC. It translates to CASSYGQGNVKTQYF.

The chain uses TRBV27 and TRBJ1-1; 8 bases map to TRBD1. The CDR3 length is 19 residues. Germline values: CDR1 MNHEY, CDR2 SMNVEV (reference sequence). V dropped 6 bases and J dropped 3; count of bases not matched to a gene: 21. CDR3 region: CASSPTSRGRGSWDTEAFF. In nucleotides, the CDR3 is TGTGCCAGCAGCCCCACCAGCAGGGGGCGAGGGTCTTGGGACACTGAAGCTTTCTTT.

This clone was seen once. The rearrangement links TRBV7-9 to TRBJ1-1; TRBD1 aligns across 11 bases. Germline lookup yields CDR1 SEHNR and CDR2 FQNEAQ (reference sequence). Trimming at V came to 3 bases and at J to 5 bases, leaving 8 bases not matched to a gene. This CDR3 comprises 16 residues. For the CDR3, the DNA is TGTGCCAGCAGCTTCCTACCGGGACAGGGGGTAACTGAAGCTTTCTTT. Its translation is CASSFLPGQGVTEAFF. Together with reference TRBV7-9 and TRBJ1-1, the CDR3 gives the full variable domain: DTGVSQNPRHKITKRGQNVTFRCDPISEHNRLYWYRQTLGQGPEFLTYFQNEAQLEKSRLLSDRFSAERPKGSFSTLEIQRTEQGDSAMYLCASSFLPGQGVTEAFFGQGTRLTVV.

V is TRBV5-1 and J is TRBJ2-1; 8 nucleotides match TRBD1. CDR1 is SGHRS, CDR2 YFSETQ, per germline. The CDR3 totals 17 residues. V was clipped by 4 bases and J by 0 bases; unmatched bases: 9. The CDR3: CASSRYRGACSYNEQFF. DNA of the CDR3: TGCGCCAGCAGCAGATACAGGGGGGCGTGCTCCTACAATGAGCAGTTCTTC.

V gene TRBV5-4 combines with J gene TRBJ2-5; 15 bases map to TRBD2. The germline V gene has CDR1 SGHNT and CDR2 YYREEE (reference sequence). The CDR3 is 15 residues long. V trimming: 6 bases; J trimming: 5 bases; junction bases outside the gene matches: 5. The CDR3 DNA reads as TGTGCCAGCACCGAAGGGACTAGCGGGGGGGAGACCCAGTACTTC. This codes for CASTEGTSGGETQYF.

This clone was detected only a few times. This chain joins TRBV5-1 and TRBJ1-4; TRBD1 agrees at 7 bases. The CDR3 loop spans 17 amino acids. Germline CDR1 is SGHRS and CDR2 is YFSETQ. With 0 bases clipped from V and 4 bases from J, the junction kept 9 bases outside the gene matches. CDR3 coding DNA: TGCGCCAGCAGCTTGGGAGGGGGGACAGTCCGTAATGAAAAACTGTTTTTT. Protein product: CASSLGGGTVRNEKLFF. The full variable domain, in which reference TRBV5-1 and TRBJ1-4 provide the parts outside the CDR3, is KAGVTQTPRYLIKTRGQQVTLSCSPISGHRSVSWYQQTPGQGLQFLFEYFSETQRNKGNFPGRFSGRQFSNSRSEMNVSTLELGDSALYLCASSLGGGTVRNEKLFFGSGTQLSVL.

This rearrangement joins TRBV5-1 to TRBJ2-5; weak D call: TRBD2 (5 bases). This CDR3 is built from 14 residues. The ends were cut back, 3 bases at V and 4 bases at J, with 13 bases in the middle. Per germline, CDR1 SGHRS and CDR2 YFSETQ. The CDR3 reads CASSWNGDRETQYF. CDR3 nucleotides: TGCGCCAGCAGCTGGAACGGGGATCGAGAGACCCAGTACTTC. The whole variable domain, filled in from reference TRBV5-1 and TRBJ2-5, reads KAGVTQTPRYLIKTRGQQVTLSCSPISGHRSVSWYQQTPGQGLQFLFEYFSETQRNKGNFPGRFSGRQFSNSRSEMNVSTLELGDSALYLCASSWNGDRETQYFGPGTRLLVL.

The rearrangement links TRBV19 to TRBJ1-1, with 7 positions matching TRBD1. The CDR3 has 15 amino acids. CDR1 is LNHDA, CDR2 SQIVND, per germline (reference sequence). J lost 3 bases, V lost 2 bases, and 6 bases had no gene match. The CDR3 DNA is TGTGCCAGTAGTATATCGGGAGACAGGGACACTGAAGCTTTCTTT. It specifies CASSISGDRDTEAFF.

This chain links TRBV11-2 with TRBJ1-4; 8 positions agree with TRBD1. The germline gives CDR1 SGHAT, CDR2 FQNNGV. This CDR3 region has 15 residues. Losses at the gene ends were 5 bases for V and 8 bases for J; bases not matched to a gene: 10. The CDR3, as DNA: TGTGCCAGCAGCCAAGTCCAGGACAGGGCGGAAAAACTGTTTTTT. Protein sequence: CASSQVQDRAEKLFF.

Concerning this clone: Other nucleotide sequences in the sample specify the same CDR3. The rearrangement uses TRBV5-1 and TRBJ1-5, with D perhaps matching TRBD1 (5 bases). The V gene lost 2 bases and the J gene lost 7 bases, with 10 bases spanning the gap. The CDR3 sequence is 13 residues long. Germline V CDR1 and CDR2: SGHRS, YFSETQ. CDR3 nucleotide sequence: TGCGCCAGCAGCTTCAGGGTCGGGCAGCCCCAGCATTTT. As protein: CASSFRVGQPQHF.

The CDR3 nucleotides read TGTGCCAGCAGTTTACGCTCCGTAATGGGGGCGCGTGCCAAAAACATTCAGTACTTC. It encodes CASSLRSVMGARAKNIQYF. The gene calls are TRBV28 and TRBJ2-4; D is possibly TRBD1 (6 bases). Germline lookup yields CDR1 MDHEN and CDR2 SYDVKM. The CDR3 loop spans 19 amino acids. Trimming took 2 bases from V and 1 from J, leaving 21 bases between them.

This clone was counted between two and nine times. This chain links TRBV27 with TRBJ1-1; D is unresolved. V lost 0 bases to trimming and J lost 1 base, with 18 bases between them. Germline V CDR1 and CDR2: MNHEY, SMNVEV (reference sequence). The CDR3 runs 18 residues. The CDR3 sequence: CASSLSIMVAGGNTEAFF. The CDR3 DNA sequence: TGTGCCAGCAGTTTATCGATAATGGTGGCAGGAGGGAACACTGAAGCTTTCTTT.

In its sample, this clone was seen a few times. The chain is built from TRBV11-2 and TRBJ1-3, with TRBD1 as a possible D gene (5 bases). This CDR3 region has 14 residues. Trimming left V 2 bases short and J 7 bases short, with 12 bases between. The V gene's germline CDR1 is SGHAT and CDR2 FQNNGV. CDR3 sequence: CASSLFLRQNTIYF. The CDR3 DNA reads as TGTGCCAGCAGCTTATTTCTTCGACAGAACACCATATATTTT.

The chain combines TRBV7-6 with TRBJ1-2, with a tentative D call TRBD1 (6 bases). Trimming took 0 bases from V and 7 from J, leaving 24 bases between them. The CDR3 length is 18 residues. Germline values: CDR1 SGHVS, CDR2 FNYEAQ. CDR3 region: CASSLAGGGAETGRGYTF. Written as DNA, the CDR3 is TGTGCCAGCAGCTTAGCGGGGGGGGGCGCAGAAACGGGCCGTGGCTACACCTTC.

The rearrangement joins TRBV10-1 to TRBJ1-2; D might be TRBD1 (5 bases). CDR3 length: 17 amino acids. Trimming removed 0 bases at V and 4 bases at J, with 18 bases between. Germline loops: CDR1 WNHNN, CDR2 SYGVQD (reference sequence). CDR3 bases: TGCGCCAGCAGTGAGTCGGGTCAGGGTGCCCCGACCTATGGCTACACCTTC. It yields the protein CASSESGQGAPTYGYTF.

The chain links TRBV27 to TRBJ1-2; no clear D gene. This CDR3 has 13 amino acids. V was shortened by 4 bases and J by 4 bases, with 10 bases between the two germline ends. Germline CDR1 MNHEY, CDR2 SMNVEV (reference sequence). CDR3 nucleotides: TGTGCCAGCAGTTACCCCGGTGGCTATGGCTACACCTTC. Translated: CASSYPGGYGYTF.

The chain employs TRBV28 and TRBJ1-1; D may be TRBD1 (6 bases). The V end was cut by 5 bases, the J end by 0 bases, with 13 bases between. The CDR3 extends over 15 amino acids. Per germline, CDR1 MDHEN and CDR2 SYDVKM. The CDR3 DNA is TGTGCCAGCAGTACCCCCAGGGGAATGAACACTGAAGCTTTCTTT. Translation gives CASSTPRGMNTEAFF.

This clone was observed a few times. The V call is TRBV7-2, the J call TRBJ1-5, with 7 bases lining up with TRBD1. Per germline, CDR1 SGHTA and CDR2 FQGNSA. The V and J ends lost 6 bases and 0 bases, in that order; junction bases with no gene match: 5. The length of the CDR3 is 15 residues. The CDR3 loop is CASRETGCSNQPQHF. Here the CDR3 DNA reads TGTGCCAGCAGGGAGACAGGGTGTAGCAATCAGCCCCAGCATTTT. The full variable domain, its missing parts supplied by reference TRBV7-2 and TRBJ1-5, is GAGVSQSPSNKVTEKGKDVELRCDPISGHTALYWYRQSLGQGLEFLIYFQGNSAPDKSGLPSDRFSAERTGGSVSTLTIQRTQQEDSAVYLCASRETGCSNQPQHFGDGTRLSIL.

Concerning this clone: Other DNA variants within this sample encode the same CDR3. The rearrangement joins TRBV28 to TRBJ2-7; D possibly corresponds to TRBD1 (5 bases). Trimming stripped 4 bases from V and 3 bases from J, with 19 bases between. CDR1 is MDHEN, CDR2 SYDVKM, per germline. The CDR3 is made up of 16 amino acids. CDR3 in amino acids: CASSSGRQQTYYEQYF. For the CDR3, the DNA is TGTGCCAGCAGTTCAGGTAGACAGCAAACTTACTACGAGCAGTACTTC.

The sample holds one count of this clone. The chain is built from TRBV4-1 and TRBJ1-2; D gene ambiguous. Trimming shortened V by 0 bases and J by 7 bases, and 12 bases separated the two germline ends. Germline lookup yields CDR1 MGHRA and CDR2 YSYEKL. This CDR3 is built from 14 residues. Here the CDR3 DNA reads TGCGCCAGCAGCCAAGATCTCCCCCCCCTTGGCTACACCTTC. Translated, it gives CASSQDLPPLGYTF.

A single count supports this clone. The chain carries TRBV7-8 and TRBJ2-4; 9 nucleotides match TRBD2. CDR1 is SGHVS and CDR2 is FQNEAQ in the germline V gene. The V segment lost 1 base and the J segment 3 bases; nucleotides outside the gene matches: 19. This CDR3 contains 21 residues. CDR3 sequence: CASSLELGLAGTPGGKNIQYF. CDR3 DNA sequence: TGTGCCAGCAGCTTAGAATTAGGGCTAGCGGGGACCCCCGGGGGCAAAAACATTCAGTACTTC.

V usage is TRBV5-1 and J usage is TRBJ2-3, with a tentative D call TRBD2 (6 bases). The germline V and J ends were trimmed by 0 bases and 2 bases, with 13 bases remaining between them. The germline V gene encodes CDR1 SGHRS and CDR2 YFSETQ. The CDR3 runs to 16 residues. CDR3 loop: CASSLGLAEVTDTQYF. The DNA for the CDR3 is TGCGCCAGCAGCTTGGGTTTAGCGGAGGTCACAGATACGCAGTATTTT.

V is TRBV4-3 and J is TRBJ1-1, with D perhaps matching TRBD1 (6 bases). The V and J ends lost 6 bases and 2 bases respectively, with 13 bases between them. Germline V gene sequence: CDR1 LGHNA, CDR2 YSLEER. This CDR3 is built from 14 residues. This CDR3 reads CASSSRDKNTEAFF. The CDR3 DNA reads as TGCGCCAGCAGTTCCCGGGACAAAAACACTGAAGCTTTCTTT.

This clone was seen more than once but under ten times. This chain links TRBV6-6 with TRBJ1-5; D gene unclear. The germline V and J ends were trimmed by 2 bases and 3 bases, with 8 bases remaining between them. Germline CDR1 is MNHNY and CDR2 is SVGAGI (reference sequence). This CDR3 has 14 residues. CDR3 region: CASSYGAYNQPQHF. CDR3 nucleotides: TGTGCCAGCAGTTACGGAGCGTACAATCAGCCCCAGCATTTT.

The CDR3 loop reads CASSLSQGKRQGYTF. In DNA form, the CDR3 reads TGTGCCAGCAGCTTATCCCAAGGAAAGAGGCAGGGCTACACCTTC. The rearrangement joins TRBV7-8 to TRBJ1-2; D gene uncertain. Germline-derived CDR1 and CDR2 are SGHVS and FQNEAQ. Trimming stripped 2 bases from V and 8 bases from J, with 18 bases between. The CDR3 covers 15 residues.

The chain couples TRBV7-6 to TRBJ1-1, with D possibly matching TRBD1 (6 bases). V was trimmed by 5 bases and J by 5 bases, leaving 21 bases between them. The CDR3 covers 16 residues. Germline CDR1 is SGHVS and CDR2 is FNYEAQ. This chain's CDR3 is CASSPSVLGAVTEAFF. Here the CDR3 DNA reads TGTGCCAGCAGCCCCTCGGTTCTGGGGGCCGTGACTGAAGCTTTCTTT.

This chain joins TRBV5-6 and TRBJ2-5; 11 bases fit TRBD2. V dropped 5 bases and J dropped 0; count of bases not matched to a gene: 12. The CDR3 runs to 18 residues. The germline gives CDR1 SGHDT, CDR2 YYEEEE. CDR3 loop: CASSTGLAVNWYQETQYF. CDR3 bases: TGTGCCAGCAGTACGGGACTAGCGGTGAATTGGTACCAAGAGACCCAGTACTTC.

This clone has a handful of counts. The V and J genes are TRBV19 and TRBJ1-1, with a tentative D call TRBD1 (5 bases). With 1 base removed from V and 5 bases from J, the gap between germline ends came to 14 bases. This CDR3 is built from 15 residues. Germline CDR1 LNHDA, CDR2 SQIVND (reference sequence). Written as DNA, the CDR3 is TGTGCCAGTAGTATAGTGGGGGGAAAAGCTACTGAAGCTTTCTTT. Amino acids: CASSIVGGKATEAFF.

This sequence joins TRBV5-6 and TRBJ2-3; maybe TRBD2 (5 bases). From germline, CDR1 is SGHDT and CDR2 YYEEEE. Between the trimmed V and J ends, which lost 9 bases and 8 bases, there was a span of 28 bases. The CDR3 has 16 amino acids. The CDR3 bases are TGTGCCACCAGGTGGCGGTGGGAGAGTTCATCAGGTACGCAGTATTTT. It translates to CATRWRWESSSGTQYF.